The source of this TCR beta chain is a study of blood T cells in healthy people across ages. For the second PCR, which ran for roughly 6 to 12 cycles, a sample-barcoded 5' primer and a J-beta primer mix were used. TCRdb re-derived calls from the 5' RACE reads in MiXCR, one entry per CDR3 protein. The sample has 600,000 to 850,000 distinct CDR3 sequences, approximately 25% seen once. Separately, the same data were catalogued under a study of T cells of mothers and their children.

Sequencing used blood. The sequence derives from a boy aged 5-17 years in good health.

This CDR3 reads CASSSLQRVSYNEQFF. In nucleotides, the CDR3 is TGTGCCAGCAGTTCCTTACAGCGGGTTTCCTACAATGAGCAGTTCTTC. The chain links TRBV28 to TRBJ2-1, with D possibly TRBD2 on 6 matching bases. V was clipped by 4 bases and J by 1 base, with 14 bases between them. The CDR3 covers 16 residues. Germline V lookup: CDR1 MDHEN, CDR2 SYDVKM.